Here is one T cell receptor (beta chain) with its context. Its antigen is unknown. These data are taken from a study of beta chain features in type 1 diabetes. Study conclusions and caveats: A moderate, significant TCRB CDR3 shortening appeared in type 1 diabetes across four CD4+ subsets. The naive, central memory and Treg TCRB repertoires showed an apparent similarity that was greater among patients than among healthy donors. A cDNA-based sequencing approach could over-represent cells with high TCR expression.

The investigators reverse transcribed all of the isolated RNA, so they sequenced expressed TCRB transcripts. The assay was immunoSEQ multiplex PCR, and TCRdb's table has in-frame clones only and misses some. The sample has around 650,000 clones; approximately 13% are singletons. The V gene's germline CDR1 is MDHEN and CDR2 SYDVKM. Trimming left V 10 bases short and J 8 bases short, with 18 bases between. The CDR3 covers 13 residues. The rearrangement links TRBV28 to TRBJ2-1; D remains ambiguous. Sequencing used naive CD4+ T cells from blood. This receptor was obtained from a young man with type 1 diabetes. The CDR3 region has the DNA TGTGCCACCTTTTCAACGGCCGAGCATGAGCAGTTCTTC. Protein product: CATFSTAEHEQFF.